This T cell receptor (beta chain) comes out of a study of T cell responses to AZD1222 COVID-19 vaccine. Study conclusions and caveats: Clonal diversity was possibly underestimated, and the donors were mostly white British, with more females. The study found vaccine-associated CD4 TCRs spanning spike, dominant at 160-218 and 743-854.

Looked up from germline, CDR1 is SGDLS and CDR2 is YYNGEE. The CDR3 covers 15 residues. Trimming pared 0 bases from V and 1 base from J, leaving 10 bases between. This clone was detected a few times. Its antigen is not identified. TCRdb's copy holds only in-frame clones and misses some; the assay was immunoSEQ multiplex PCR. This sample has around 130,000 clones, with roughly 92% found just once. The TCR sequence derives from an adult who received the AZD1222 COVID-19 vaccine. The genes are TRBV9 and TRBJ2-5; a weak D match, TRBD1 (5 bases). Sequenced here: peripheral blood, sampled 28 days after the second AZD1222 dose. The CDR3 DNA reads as TGTGCCAGCAGCGTAGGGGGCAGGGTCCAAGAGACCCAGTACTTC. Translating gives CASSVGGRVQETQYF.